This TCR beta chain derives from a study of CD8+CD57+ T cells in acquired aplastic anemia. Across the study: Sorted CD4+ and CD8+ cells yielded roughly 3.1 ug of DNA on average. For CD4+ cells, healthy donors had an average of approximately 10 million reads.

The V end was cut by 5 bases, the J end by 2 bases, with 9 bases between. The CDR3 sequence is 13 residues long. Per germline, CDR1 SEHNR and CDR2 FQNEAQ (reference sequence). Using genomic DNA as the template, TCR beta VDJ and CDR3 profiling was carried out. Each CDR3 protein gets one entry after TCRdb re-called the reads with MiXCR. The sample records about 210,000 distinct CDR3 sequences, approximately 60% being singletons. Remarks on this clonotype: Its antigen is as yet unknown.

Findings and caveats of the study: CD8+ Simpson's diversity in patients was not significantly different from that in controls. Patients and controls shared under 35 CD8+ CDR3 sequences, highly expressed in patients.

This receptor was obtained from a human donor in good health. The rearrangement uses TRBV7-9 and TRBJ1-1, with no clear D. What was sequenced was sorted CD4+, CD8+, or CD8+CD57+ T cells (not recorded which) from PBMCs. The CDR3 sequence is CASSRNLNTEAFF. The CDR3 region has the DNA TGTGCCAGCAGCCGCAACCTAAACACTGAAGCTTTCTTT.